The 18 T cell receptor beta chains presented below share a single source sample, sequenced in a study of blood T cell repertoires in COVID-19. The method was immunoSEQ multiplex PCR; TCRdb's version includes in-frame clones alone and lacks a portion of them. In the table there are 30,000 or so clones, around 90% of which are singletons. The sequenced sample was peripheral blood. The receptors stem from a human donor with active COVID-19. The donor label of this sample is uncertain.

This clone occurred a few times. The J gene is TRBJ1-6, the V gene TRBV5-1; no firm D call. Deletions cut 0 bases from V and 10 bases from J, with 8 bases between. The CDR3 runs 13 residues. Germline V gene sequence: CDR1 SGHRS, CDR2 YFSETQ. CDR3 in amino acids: CASSLETGSPLHF. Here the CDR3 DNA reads TGCGCCAGCAGCTTGGAGACGGGATCACCCCTCCACTTT.

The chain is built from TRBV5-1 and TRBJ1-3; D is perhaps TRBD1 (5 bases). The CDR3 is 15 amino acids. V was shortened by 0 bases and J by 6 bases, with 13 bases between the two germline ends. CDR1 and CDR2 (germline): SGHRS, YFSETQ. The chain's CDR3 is CASSLVAGTENTIYF. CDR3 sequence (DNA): TGCGCCAGCAGCTTGGTAGCGGGGACCGAAAACACCATATATTTT.

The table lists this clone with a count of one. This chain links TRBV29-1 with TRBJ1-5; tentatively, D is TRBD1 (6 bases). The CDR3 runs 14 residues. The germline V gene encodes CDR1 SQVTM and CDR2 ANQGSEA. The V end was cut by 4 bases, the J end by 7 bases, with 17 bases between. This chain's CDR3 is CSVVEQGLGQPQHF. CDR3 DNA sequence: TGCAGCGTTGTGGAACAGGGTTTAGGGCAGCCCCAGCATTTT.

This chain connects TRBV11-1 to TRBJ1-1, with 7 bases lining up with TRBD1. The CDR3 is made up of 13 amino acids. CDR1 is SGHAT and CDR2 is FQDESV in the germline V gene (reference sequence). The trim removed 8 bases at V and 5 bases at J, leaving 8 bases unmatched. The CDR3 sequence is CASALGGRTEAFF. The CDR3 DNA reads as TGTGCCAGCGCCCTAGGGGGCCGGACTGAAGCTTTCTTT.

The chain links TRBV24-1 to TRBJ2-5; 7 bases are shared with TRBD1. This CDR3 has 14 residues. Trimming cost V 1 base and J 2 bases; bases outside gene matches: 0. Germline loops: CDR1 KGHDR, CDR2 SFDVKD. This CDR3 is CATSDLQGQETQYF. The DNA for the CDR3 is TGTGCCACCAGTGATTTACAGGGGCAAGAGACCCAGTACTTC.

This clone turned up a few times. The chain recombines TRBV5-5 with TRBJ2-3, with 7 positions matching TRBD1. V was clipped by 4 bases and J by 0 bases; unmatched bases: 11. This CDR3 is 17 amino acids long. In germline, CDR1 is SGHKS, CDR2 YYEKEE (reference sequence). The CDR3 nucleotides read TGTGCCAGCAGCCGAGACACCGGGACAGCTAGCACAGATACGCAGTATTTT. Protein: CASSRDTGTASTDTQYF.

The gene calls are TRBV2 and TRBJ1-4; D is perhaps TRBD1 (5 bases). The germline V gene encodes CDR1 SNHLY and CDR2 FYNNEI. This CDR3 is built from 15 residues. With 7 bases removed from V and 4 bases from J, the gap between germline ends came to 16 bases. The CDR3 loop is CASMNPLGHNEKLFF. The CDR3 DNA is TGTGCCAGCATGAATCCACTTGGACATAATGAAAAACTGTTTTTT.

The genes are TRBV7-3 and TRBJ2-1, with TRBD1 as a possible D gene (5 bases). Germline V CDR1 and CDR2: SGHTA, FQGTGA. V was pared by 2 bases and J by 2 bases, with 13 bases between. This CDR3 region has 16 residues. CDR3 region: CASSLVGLGAYNEQFF. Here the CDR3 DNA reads TGTGCCAGCAGCTTAGTTGGTCTAGGGGCCTACAATGAGCAGTTCTTC.

The CDR3 loop reads CASSVSGTGGAETQYF. CDR3 nucleotide sequence: TGTGCCAGCAGCGTATCCGGTACAGGGGGCGCGGAGACCCAGTACTTC. The J gene is TRBJ2-5, the V gene TRBV9; 9 positions agree with TRBD1. Germline V gene sequence: CDR1 SGDLS, CDR2 YYNGEE. This CDR3 has 16 amino acids. V trimming: 1 base; J trimming: 5 bases; junction bases outside the gene matches: 9.

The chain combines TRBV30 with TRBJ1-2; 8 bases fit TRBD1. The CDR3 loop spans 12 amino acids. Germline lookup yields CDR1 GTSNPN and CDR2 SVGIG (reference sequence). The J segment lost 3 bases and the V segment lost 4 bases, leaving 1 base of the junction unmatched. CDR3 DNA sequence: TGTGCCTGGACAGGGGGCGACTATGGCTACACCTTC. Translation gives CAWTGGDYGYTF.

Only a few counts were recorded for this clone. CDR3 nucleotides: TGTGCCAGCAGTTCCCCAGTAAACTATGGCTACACCTTC. It is translated as CASSSPVNYGYTF. J is TRBJ1-2 and V is TRBV28; D uncertain. Germline V lookup: CDR1 MDHEN, CDR2 SYDVKM. The CDR3 length is 13 residues. The germline V and J ends were trimmed by 4 bases and 2 bases, with 8 bases remaining between them.

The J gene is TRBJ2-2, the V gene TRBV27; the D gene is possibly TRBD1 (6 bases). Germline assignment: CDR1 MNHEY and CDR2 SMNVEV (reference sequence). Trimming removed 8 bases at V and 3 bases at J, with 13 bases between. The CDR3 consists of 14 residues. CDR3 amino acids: CASGTGSHTGELFF. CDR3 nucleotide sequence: TGTGCCAGCGGAACAGGGTCCCACACCGGGGAGCTGTTTTTT.

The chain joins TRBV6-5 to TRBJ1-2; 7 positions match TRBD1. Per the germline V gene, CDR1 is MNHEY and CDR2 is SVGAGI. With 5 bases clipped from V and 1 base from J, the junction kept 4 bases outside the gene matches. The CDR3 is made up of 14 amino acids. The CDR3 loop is CASSTHRGNYGYTF. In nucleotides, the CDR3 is TGTGCCAGCAGTACCCACAGGGGTAACTATGGCTACACCTTC.

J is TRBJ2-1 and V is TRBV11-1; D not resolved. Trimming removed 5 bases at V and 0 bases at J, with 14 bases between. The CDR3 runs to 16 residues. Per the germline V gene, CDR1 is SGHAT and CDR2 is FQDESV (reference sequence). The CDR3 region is CASSATLRSSYNEQFF. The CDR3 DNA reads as TGTGCCAGCAGCGCGACCCTGCGGAGCTCCTACAATGAGCAGTTCTTC.

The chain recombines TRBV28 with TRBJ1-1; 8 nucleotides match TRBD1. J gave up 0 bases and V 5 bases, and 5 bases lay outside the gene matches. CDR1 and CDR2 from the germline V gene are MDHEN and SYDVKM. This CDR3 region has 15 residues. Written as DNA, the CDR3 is TGTGCCAGCAGTGTCCCGACAGGGGTGAACACTGAAGCTTTCTTT. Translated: CASSVPTGVNTEAFF.

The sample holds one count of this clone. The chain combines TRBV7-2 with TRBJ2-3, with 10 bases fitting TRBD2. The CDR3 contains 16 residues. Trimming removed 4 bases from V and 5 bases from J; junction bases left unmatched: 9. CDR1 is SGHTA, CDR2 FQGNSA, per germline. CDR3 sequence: CASSSTSGMSRDTQYF. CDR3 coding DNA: TGTGCCAGCAGCTCCACTAGCGGGATGTCGCGAGATACGCAGTATTTT.

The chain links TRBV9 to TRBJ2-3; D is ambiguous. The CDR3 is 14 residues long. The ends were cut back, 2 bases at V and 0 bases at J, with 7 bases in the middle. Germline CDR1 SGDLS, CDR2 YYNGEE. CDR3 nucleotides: TGTGCCAGCAGCGTCCAACTTAGCACAGATACGCAGTATTTT. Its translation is CASSVQLSTDTQYF.

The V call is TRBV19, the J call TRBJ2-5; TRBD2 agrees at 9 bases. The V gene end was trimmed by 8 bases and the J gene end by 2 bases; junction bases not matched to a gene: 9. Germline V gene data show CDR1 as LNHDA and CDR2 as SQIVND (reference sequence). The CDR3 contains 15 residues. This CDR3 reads CASSETSGNQETQYF. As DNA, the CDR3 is TGTGCCAGTTCTGAGACTAGCGGCAATCAAGAGACCCAGTACTTC.